A selection of T cell receptor beta chains follows, all from one sample in a study of tumor and adjacent non-tumor tissue in lung cancer. From the multiplex PCR reads, TCRdb called clonotypes with MiXCR, one entry per CDR3 protein. This sample has some 100,000 distinct CDR3 sequences, with approximately 60% found just once. Sequencing was performed on distant non-tumor lung tissue. These receptors all stem from a man aged 30-40 years with non-small cell lung cancer. Each CDR3 is given with its conserved first and last residue. The order of the fields is V gene, clone size, D gene, J gene, CDR3 DNA, CDR3 protein. A D gene is named only where the DNA matches it firmly. Expanded clones are given a class, and other clones once, few, many or no size at all.

TRBV11-3	NA	NA	TRBJ2-3	TGTGCCTACAGCCCGGAGGCCACAGATACGCAGTATTTT	CAYSPEATDTQYF
TRBV6-1	once	TRBD1	TRBJ2-3	TGTGCCAGCAGTGTCCGCGACAGCTCGGGACAGCCCCAGTATTTT	CASSVRDSSGQPQYF
TRBV20-1	once	NA	TRBJ2-3	TGCAGTGCTAGAGATTTGGGTCTGGGAGATACGCAGTGTTTT	CSARDLGLGDTQCF
TRBV6-6	NA	NA	TRBJ1-6	TGTGCCAGCAGTTTAAAGGGTCCTCTCCACTTT	CASSLKGPLHF
TRBV11-3	many	TRBD1	TRBJ2-1	TGTGCCAGCAGCCCGGACAGGGGATGGGAGCAGTTCTTC	CASSPDRGWEQFF
TRBV4-1	NA	NA	TRBJ2-7	TGCGCCAACAGCCAAGATTTTGTCAAGCAGTACTTC	CANSQDFVKQYF
TRBV20-1	NA	NA	TRBJ2-7	TGCAGTGCTAAACAAGTGCAAACCACTTCCTACGAGCAGTACTTC	CSAKQVQTTSYEQYF
TRBV20-1	few	TRBD2	TRBJ2-5	TGCAGTGCTAGACTAGCGGGAAGGCAAGAGACCCAGTACTTC	CSARLAGRQETQYF
TRBV7-3	NA	TRBD1	TRBJ1-1	TGTGCCAGCAGCTCATCCGGGACAGGGATGACTGAAGCTTTCTTT	CASSSSGTGMTEAFF
TRBV11-1	NA	NA	TRBJ2-7	TGTGACAGCAGCCTTACAGGGTGCAACTACGAGCAGTACTTC	CDSSLTGCNYEQYF
TRBV5-5	NA	NA	TRBJ1-1	TGTGCCAGCAACTTGACTACAGCCTCGGACACTGAAGCTTTCTTT	CASNLTTASDTEAFF
TRBV20-1	NA	TRBD2	TRBJ2-2	TGCAGTCCTAGAGAAAGTAGCGGGGGGGACACCGAGGAGCTGTTTTTT	CSPRESSGGDTEELFF
TRBV12-3/TRBV12-4	many	NA	TRBJ2-7	TGTGCCAGCAGCTCATCATTCCGGGACAACGCCTACGAGCAGTACTTC	CASSSSFRDNAYEQYF
TRBV29-1	NA	NA	TRBJ1-1	TGCAGCATTAGATATATGAACACTGAAGCTTTCTTT	CSIRYMNTEAFF
TRBV11-2	NA	TRBD2	TRBJ2-1	TGTGTCAGCAGCCCTCGAGGTAGCGGGATAAGGTATAATGAGCAGTTCTTC	CVSSPRGSGIRYNEQFF
TRBV13	few	NA	TRBJ1-6	TGTGCCAGCAGCCAGGATTATTCACCCCTCCACTTT	CASSQDYSPLHF
TRBV4-1	NA	NA	TRBJ1-1	TGCGCCAGCAGCCATACGACGATAATGAACAATGAAGCTTTCTTT	CASSHTTIMNNEAFF
TRBV11-2	NA	NA	TRBJ1-1	TGTGCCAGCAGCTTAATGTACAGCCCCGAGGCTGAAGCTTTCTTT	CASSLMYSPEAEAFF
TRBV5-6	NA	NA	TRBJ2-3	NA	CAGSLVAGGTARYF
TRBV25-1	few	NA	TRBJ2-1	TGTGCCAGCAGTGGGGGGCTAGGGGTCTACAATGAGCAGTTCTTC	CASSGGLGVYNEQFF
TRBV11-2	NA	NA	TRBJ2-2	TGTGCCAGCAGCTTTTGGGAGGCGGGAAACACCGGGGAGCTGTTTTTT	CASSFWEAGNTGELFF
TRBV20-1	NA	TRBD2	TRBJ2-3	TGCAGTGCCCCCGGACTAACGGGGGGGCGGGTCGCCACAGATACGCAGTATTTT	CSAPGLTGGRVATDTQYF
TRBV4-2	NA	NA	TRBJ1-2	TGTGCCAGCAGCCAAGTGGATGACGACTACACCTTC	CASSQVDDDYTF
TRBV29-1	many	TRBD2	TRBJ2-2	TGCAGCGTTGAAAGGACTAGTTACACCGGGGAGCTGTTTTTT	CSVERTSYTGELFF
TRBV11-2	once	TRBD1	TRBJ2-2	TGTGCCAGCAGCCCCGGGACAGAACTAAACACCGGGGAGCTGTCTTTT	CASSPGTELNTGELSF
TRBV4-1	NA	NA	TRBJ1-1	TGCGTCAGCAGCCAAGCGTTGGGCAGTACTGAAGTTTTCTTT	CVSSQALGSTEVFF
TRBV11-3	NA	NA	TRBJ2-1	TGTGCCAGCAGCCCCTCACCAGGCAATGAGCTGTTCTTC	CASSPSPGNELFF
TRBV6-2/TRBV6-3	NA	TRBD1	TRBJ1-2	TGTGCCATCACCGGGACAGGGAGAGATGGCTACACCTTC	CAITGTGRDGYTF
TRBV29-1	NA	TRBD1	TRBJ1-5	TGCAGCGTGAAGACAGGGTGGGTTGAGCCCCAGCATTTT	CSVKTGWVEPQHF
TRBV6-6	NA	NA	TRBJ2-7	TGTGCCAGCAACCGCGGGTCCTCCTACGAGCAGTACTTC	CASNRGSSYEQYF
TRBV11-2	few	NA	TRBJ1-2	TGTGCCAGCAGCTTAGAGAGGGAAGGCTACACCTTC	CASSLEREGYTF
TRBV11-2	NA	TRBD2	TRBJ2-2	TGTGCCAGCAGCCTCGGACGGGAGGTCGGAGGGGAGCTGTTTTTT	CASSLGREVGGELFF
TRBV6-6	NA	TRBD1	TRBJ2-6	TGTGCCAACAGCCCAAGGGGGCCTGTGGCCAACGTCCTGACTTTC	CANSPRGPVANVLTF
TRBV5-1	once	NA	TRBJ1-2	TGCGCCAGCAGCTTGGATCAGGGCAGCTATGACTACACCTTC	CASSLDQGSYDYTF
TRBV11-2	many	NA	TRBJ2-1	TGTGCCAGCAGCTTAGGTGGGTATGGCTACAATGAGCAGTTCTTC	CASSLGGYGYNEQFF
TRBV11-2	NA	NA	TRBJ2-1	TGTGCTAGCAGCTTAGAGGGCGTGGGGGACGCCTACAATGAGCAGTTCTTC	CASSLEGVGDAYNEQFF
TRBV20-1	NA	TRBD2	TRBJ2-3	TGCAGTGCTAGAGATCGAGCGGGATGGCCGGTAGATACACAGTATTTT	CSARDRAGWPVDTQYF
TRBV20-1	NA	TRBD2	TRBJ2-5	TGCAGTGCTAGCCCGGGACTATCAGCAGAGACCCAGTACTTC	CSASPGLSAETQYF
TRBV5-6	few	NA	TRBJ1-1	TGTGCCAGCAGCTTGGGGATTGAAGCTTTCTTT	CASSLGIEAFF
TRBV19	NA	NA	TRBJ2-7	TGTGCCAGTAGTGACCTGGACAGATCCTACGAGCAGTACTTC	CASSDLDRSYEQYF
TRBV20-1	NA	TRBD2	TRBJ2-5	TGCAGTGCCGACGGACTAGCGGGGGATACTACCCACCAAGAGACCCAATACTTC	CSADGLAGDTTHQETQYF
TRBV12-3/TRBV12-4	medium-sized	TRBD2	TRBJ2-7	TGTGCCAGCAGTTTAGGTGGGAGGGCCGAGCAGTACTTC	CASSLGGRAEQYF
TRBV11-1	NA	NA	TRBJ2-1	TGTGCTAGCGCCCTCGGTGGGGCAGGGAAGTCCTACAATGAGCAGTTCTTC	CASALGGAGKSYNEQFF
TRBV29-1	NA	NA	TRBJ1-2	TGCAGCGTTAATGAGGCTGGGGCGATCCTGGGAGGCTACACCTTC	CSVNEAGAILGGYTF
TRBV29-1	NA	NA	TRBJ2-7	TGCAGCGTTGAAGTAAACACGAGGGTGCAGTATTTC	CSVEVNTRVQYF
TRBV20-1	NA	TRBD2	TRBJ2-3	TGCAGTGCTAGCCTAGCGGGGGACGGGACAGATACGCTGTATTTT	CSASLAGDGTDTLYF
TRBV11-2	NA	TRBD1	TRBJ1-4	TGTGTGAGCAGCTTAGGATCTTGGGACAGTAATGAAAAACTGTTTTTT	CVSSLGSWDSNEKLFF
TRBV28	NA	NA	TRBJ1-1	TGTGCCAGCAGTTTCCTCCAGGGACGTAACTTGAACACTGGAGCTTTCTTT	CASSFLQGRNLNTGAFF
TRBV20-1	NA	NA	TRBJ1-1	TGCAGTCCACAAGGCGTGAACACTGATGCTTTCTTT	CSPQGVNTDAFF
TRBV20-1	NA	NA	TRBJ2-7	TGCAGTGCTAGAGCCTTCGTGGGAGGTTCGGACTCCTACGAGCAGTACTTC	CSARAFVGGSDSYEQYF
TRBV11-2	many	NA	TRBJ2-3	TGTGCCAGCAGCTTAGTGGATAGCACAGATACGCAGTATTTT	CASSLVDSTDTQYF
TRBV6-6	once	NA	TRBJ2-1	TGTCCCATAAGTCCTCCCCGCCACGGGCGGACCTCCTACAATGAGCAGTTCTTC	CPISPPRHGRTSYNEQFF
TRBV29-1	once	TRBD1	TRBJ2-2	TGCAGCGGGGGACAGGCGACCAGGGAGCTGTTTTTT	CSGGQATRELFF
TRBV12-3/TRBV12-4	NA	NA	TRBJ1-5	TGTGCCAGCAGTTTAGAACAGGGAAGTGGTAATCAGTCCCAGCATTTT	CASSLEQGSGNQSQHF
TRBV6-5	once	NA	TRBJ1-1	TGTACCTGCAGTTACGGGGGAAAGGAAGCTTTCTTT	CTCSYGGKEAFF
TRBV11-2	NA	NA	TRBJ2-2	TGTGCCAGCAGCTTAGAATCCTCCGGGGAGCTGTTTTTT	CASSLESSGELFF